These T cell receptor beta chains were read from a single sample in a study of blood T cell repertoires in COVID-19. Sequencing used immunoSEQ multiplex PCR; TCRdb keeps in-frame clones, though not all of them. The table records 100,000 to 150,000 clones, roughly 80% of them present only once. The specimen was peripheral blood. Every receptor here comes from a human donor in a cohort sampled during active COVID-19. Both conserved end residues are part of each CDR3. The D gene is left open where the match is weak. Clone size is not always given. Where it is, it says once, few, many or a class for expanded clones.

clone_size cdr3_length j_call d_call v_call cdr3_nt cdr3_aa
few 18 TRBJ2-2 TRBD2 TRBV4-2 TGTGCCAGCAGCCGGCAGCTAGCGGGGGGATCGAACACCGGGGAGCTGTTTTTT CASSRQLAGGSNTGELFF
NA 15 TRBJ2-7 TRBD1 TRBV5-1 TGCGCCAGCAGCTTGGGAACAGGGGGATCAAGCGAGCAGTACTTC CASSLGTGGSSEQYF
NA 13 TRBJ2-7 NA TRBV11-2 TGTGCCAGCAGCTTAGCTTCTCCGTACGAGCAGTACTTC CASSLASPYEQYF
NA 16 TRBJ2-7 TRBD1 TRBV7-2 TGTGCCAGCAGCTGGGATGGGACAGGGGGGTTCTACGAGCAGTACTTC CASSWDGTGGFYEQYF
NA 17 TRBJ2-3 NA TRBV7-2 TGTGCCAGCAGCTTATCCGGTAGTCTTCTTCCCCCCGATACGCAGTATTTT CASSLSGSLLPPDTQYF
NA 15 TRBJ1-2 NA TRBV5-1 TGCGCCAGCAGCTTGAGCTGGGGAGTCGCGGATGGCTACACCTTC CASSLSWGVADGYTF
NA 14 TRBJ1-5 TRBD1 TRBV29-1 TGCAGCGCAGTGGGACAGGGGGCCGGTCAGCCCCAGCATTTT CSAVGQGAGQPQHF
NA 17 TRBJ1-1 TRBD1 TRBV19 TGTGCCAGTAGTAGACAGGGGGCCTCCCAATTTAACACTGAAGCTTTCTTT CASSRQGASQFNTEAFF
NA 17 TRBJ2-7 TRBD2 TRBV18 TGTGCCAGCTCACCTGGGGAGGGGCTAGCGGGGACCGGCGAGCAGTACTTC CASSPGEGLAGTGEQYF
NA 18 TRBJ2-2 TRBD2 TRBV7-2 TGTGCCAGCAGCTCGCTACTCGGGACTAGGCTTAACACCGGGGAGCTGTTTTTT CASSSLLGTRLNTGELFF
NA 16 TRBJ2-7 NA TRBV2 TGTGCCAGCAGTGAATCGGCCCCTAGGATCCTCTACGAGCAGTACTTC CASSESAPRILYEQYF
few 15 TRBJ1-2 NA TRBV18 TGTGCCAGCTCACCACAGGTCAGGACTGACTATGGCTACACCTTC CASSPQVRTDYGYTF
few 15 TRBJ2-1 NA TRBV10-3 TGTGCCATCAGTGATGGCGTACAGGGTTACAATGAGCAGTTCTTC CAISDGVQGYNEQFF
NA 16 TRBJ2-2 TRBD2 TRBV7-3 TGTGCCAGCAGCTTAACAGGGACTAGCGACACCGGGGAGCTGTTTTTT CASSLTGTSDTGELFF
NA 15 TRBJ1-3 NA TRBV7-9 TGTGCCAGCAGCTACGGACAGCACTCTGGAAACACCATATATTTT CASSYGQHSGNTIYF
NA 16 TRBJ2-2 TRBD1 TRBV5-6 TGTGCCAGCAGCAGGGGGACAGGGTTCGTGTCGGGGGAGCTGTTTTTT CASSRGTGFVSGELFF
NA 13 TRBJ1-5 NA TRBV29-1 TGCAGCGTTGCAGGGGAGGGGGATCAGCCCCAGCATTTT CSVAGEGDQPQHF
NA 15 TRBJ2-3 TRBD2 TRBV6-2/TRBV6-3 TGTGCCAGCAGTTATAGACGGGGGGGCCAAGATACGCAGTATTTT CASSYRRGGQDTQYF
NA 15 TRBJ1-2 TRBD1 TRBV7-2 TGTGCCAGCAGCTTAAATAGGGGACAGGGGGTTGGCTACACCTTC CASSLNRGQGVGYTF
NA 12 TRBJ2-3 NA TRBV6-6 TGTGCCAGCAGAGACTTCACAGATACGCAGTATTTT CASRDFTDTQYF
NA 16 TRBJ1-6 TRBD1 TRBV3-1/TRBV3-2 TGTGCCAGCAGCCAAGAGGGACAGCTTTATAATTCACCCCTCCACTTT CASSQEGQLYNSPLHF
NA 15 TRBJ2-3 NA TRBV6-5 TGTGCCAGCAGTTCCCCTAGCCGTAGCACAGATACGCAGTATTTT CASSSPSRSTDTQYF
once 15 TRBJ1-5 NA TRBV5-1 TGCGCCAGCAGCGCCGGGACACCAGGCAATCAGCCCCAGCATTTT CASSAGTPGNQPQHF
NA 15 TRBJ2-7 TRBD1 TRBV15 TGTGCCACCAGCAGAGGGACAGGCGACGCCTACGAGCAGTACTTC CATSRGTGDAYEQYF
NA 14 TRBJ2-5 NA TRBV29-1 TGCAGCGTTGAAGATCCTACTAGCATGGAGACCCAGTACTTC CSVEDPTSMETQYF
NA 15 TRBJ2-7 NA TRBV4-3 TGCGCCAGCAGCCGAAGCAGACGCAGGGATAACGAGCAGTACTTC CASSRSRRRDNEQYF
NA 14 TRBJ1-2 TRBD1 TRBV27 TGTGCCAGCAGTCCAAGACAGGGGAGGTATGGCTACACCTTC CASSPRQGRYGYTF
NA 16 TRBJ1-4 NA TRBV6-5 TGTGCCAGCAGTTACTCGATAATGGGGAGAGGGGAAAAACTGTTTTTT CASSYSIMGRGEKLFF
NA 14 TRBJ2-5 TRBD1 TRBV6-1 TGTGCCAGCAGTGAAACAGGGGGGTCTAAGACCCAGTACTTC CASSETGGSKTQYF
NA 14 TRBJ2-5 TRBD1 TRBV7-9 TGTGCCAGCAGCTGGGACAGGGCGCAAGAGACCCAGTACTTC CASSWDRAQETQYF
NA 14 TRBJ2-7 TRBD1 TRBV7-9 TGTGCCAGCAGCTTAGCAGGGACAGCCTACGAGCAGTACTTC CASSLAGTAYEQYF
NA 15 TRBJ2-3 TRBD1 TRBV27 TGTGCCAGCAGTTTATCAGGACAGGGGCTTGTTACGCAGTATTTT CASSLSGQGLVTQYF
NA 16 TRBJ2-3 NA TRBV5-1 TGCGCCAGCAGCTACCCGGACAGATCGGGCACAGATACGCAGTATTTT CASSYPDRSGTDTQYF
NA 17 TRBJ2-1 TRBD2 TRBV4-2 TGTGCCAGCAGCCAAGCTTCTACGGGACTAGCTGGCAATGAGCAGTTCTTC CASSQASTGLAGNEQFF
NA 16 TRBJ1-2 TRBD1 TRBV11-2 TGTGCCAGCAGCCCAGCACCGCGGGACAGGTCGCGGGGCTACACCTTC CASSPAPRDRSRGYTF
NA 17 TRBJ2-7 TRBD2 TRBV27 TGTGCCAGCAGTTTCAGGGGGACTAGCGGAGTTCGCTACGAGCAGTACTTC CASSFRGTSGVRYEQYF
NA 14 TRBJ1-1 TRBD1 TRBV7-2 TGTGCCAGCAGCCGGGACAGGGCGAAAACTGAAGCTTTCTTT CASSRDRAKTEAFF
NA 16 TRBJ1-3 NA TRBV7-2 TGTGCCAGCAGTTACTCTCAGGGTGGTGCTGGAAACACCATATATTTT CASSYSQGGAGNTIYF
NA 14 TRBJ2-5 TRBD2 TRBV7-3 TGTGCCAGCAGCGTCGGGGGGGTCCAAGAGACCCAGTACTTC CASSVGGVQETQYF
few 14 TRBJ2-5 TRBD1 TRBV28 TGTGCCAGCAGTCCAAACAGGGGGCAAGAGACCCAGTACTTC CASSPNRGQETQYF
NA 16 TRBJ2-5 TRBD2 TRBV3-1/TRBV3-2 TGTGCCAGCAGCCATCCCGGGACTAGCGGACAAGAGACCCAGTACTTC CASSHPGTSGQETQYF
NA 15 TRBJ2-7 TRBD2 TRBV19 TGTGCCAGTAGTATAAGGAGCGGGAGCTCCTACGAGCAGTACTTC CASSIRSGSSYEQYF